Listed below are T cell receptor beta chains from one sample, sequenced in a study of T cell responses to AZD1222 COVID-19 vaccine. Sequencing used immunoSEQ multiplex PCR; TCRdb keeps in-frame clones, though not all of them. Seen here are over 75,000 clones, 80% to 90% observed once, and the top ten hold around 29%. Sequences were derived from peripheral blood, sampled on day 0 of AZD1222 vaccination. These receptor sequences come from an adult in good health. CDR3s include the opening cysteine and the closing phenylalanine or tryptophan. A D gene is named only where the DNA matches it firmly. A row's size may be missing; if present it is once, few, many or a size class.

v_gene	abundance	len	j_gene	d_gene	CDR3aa	CDR3nt
TRBV19	NA	16	TRBJ1-2	NA	CASSISPSGRYYGYTF	TGTGCCAGTAGTATATCCCCCTCCGGACGCTACTATGGCTACACCTTC
TRBV6-4	NA	15	TRBJ2-3	NA	CASSDSGGAADTQYF	TGTGCCAGCAGTGACTCGGGGGGAGCGGCAGATACGCAGTATTTT
TRBV6-5	few	14	TRBJ1-3	NA	CASSNTGSGNTIYF	TGTGCCAGCAGTAACACGGGCTCTGGAAACACCATATATTTT
TRBV4-1	NA	16	TRBJ2-7	TRBD1	CASSHGTGDPSYEQYF	TGCGCCAGCAGCCACGGGACAGGGGATCCCTCCTACGAGCAGTACTTC
TRBV28	NA	17	TRBJ1-6	NA	CASSSPGGSSYNSPLHF	TGTGCCAGCAGTTCGCCGGGGGGGAGCTCCTATAATTCACCCCTCCACTTT
TRBV6-6	NA	13	TRBJ1-6	NA	CASSLGGAAALHF	TGTGCCAGCAGTCTGGGTGGGGCGGCGGCCCTCCACTTT
TRBV6-6	once	13	TRBJ1-1	NA	CASSYSAGTEAFF	TGTGCCAGCAGTTACTCAGCAGGGACTGAAGCTTTCTTT
TRBV19	NA	16	TRBJ2-2	TRBD1	CASSTHFGQGIGELFF	TGTGCCAGTAGTACCCATTTTGGACAGGGCATCGGGGAGCTGTTTTTT
TRBV28	NA	12	TRBJ2-7	NA	CASTTEGNEQYF	TGTGCCAGCACCACCGAGGGAAACGAGCAGTACTTC
TRBV3-1/TRBV3-2	NA	15	TRBJ1-6	NA	CASRARVVGNSPLHF	TGTGCCAGCAGAGCCAGGGTAGTAGGGAATTCACCCCTCCACTTT
TRBV19	once	15	TRBJ1-5	NA	CASIGGRGFHQPQHF	TGTGCCAGTATCGGTGGAAGGGGGTTTCATCAGCCCCAGCATTTT
TRBV15	few	16	TRBJ1-4	NA	CATSREARGANEKLFF	TGTGCCACCAGCAGAGAAGCCAGGGGAGCTAATGAAAAACTGTTTTTT
TRBV3-1/TRBV3-2	NA	15	TRBJ2-1	NA	CASSQLRIFYNEQFF	TGTGCCAGCAGCCAATTACGGATTTTTTACAATGAGCAGTTCTTC
TRBV28	once	17	TRBJ2-3	TRBD2	CASSLSLAELSTDTQYF	TGTGCCAGCAGTTTATCCCTAGCGGAACTTAGCACAGATACGCAGTATTTT
TRBV7-9	NA	14	TRBJ1-6	NA	CASSLEGSGSPLHF	TGTGCCAGCAGCTTAGAAGGGAGTGGGTCACCCCTCCACTTT
TRBV28	NA	13	TRBJ1-1	NA	CASSLQGNTEAFF	TGTGCCAGCAGTTTACAGGGTAACACTGAAGCTTTCTTT
TRBV9	NA	14	TRBJ1-4	TRBD1	CASSVGTGGEKLFF	TGTGCCAGCAGCGTCGGGACAGGGGGCGAAAAACTGTTTTTT
TRBV7-9	once	15	TRBJ2-1	TRBD2	CASSLRLAPVNEQFF	TGTGCCAGCAGCTTACGACTAGCGCCGGTCAATGAGCAGTTCTTC
TRBV2	few	13	TRBJ2-1	NA	CASSAPFNNEQFF	TGTGCCAGCAGCGCACCTTTTAATAATGAGCAGTTCTTC
TRBV2	NA	13	TRBJ2-1	TRBD2	CASSPSGSNEQFF	TGTGCCAGCAGCCCTAGCGGGAGCAATGAGCAGTTCTTC
TRBV10-2	NA	13	TRBJ1-5	NA	CASSAFRQQPQHF	TGCGCCAGCAGTGCTTTCCGACAGCAGCCCCAGCATTTT
TRBV11-2	once	15	TRBJ1-2	NA	CASSLVGPGLGGYTF	TGTGCCAGCAGCTTAGTAGGTCCGGGGCTGGGTGGCTACACCTTC
TRBV2	NA	15	TRBJ2-5	TRBD2	CASTLGLAGGETQYF	TGTGCCAGCACCCTAGGTCTAGCGGGAGGAGAGACCCAGTACTTC
TRBV28	NA	19	TRBJ2-7	TRBD2	CASSSTNPGTSGRYYEQYF	TGTGCCAGCAGTTCAACAAACCCGGGGACTAGCGGGAGGTACTACGAGCAGTACTTC
TRBV10-3	NA	16	TRBJ1-4	NA	CAISDVDSPRGEKLFF	TGTGCCATCAGTGACGTGGACTCCCCCCGCGGGGAAAAACTGTTTTTT
TRBV30	NA	13	TRBJ1-3	NA	CAWRGDSGNTIYF	TGTGCCTGGAGGGGAGACTCTGGAAACACCATATATTTT
TRBV27	few	15	TRBJ2-7	TRBD1	CASSSWTGSGYEQYF	TGTGCCAGCAGTTCATGGACAGGGTCTGGCTACGAGCAGTACTTC
TRBV19	NA	16	TRBJ2-2	NA	CASTDLWERDTGELFF	TGTGCCAGTACCGACCTATGGGAGAGGGACACCGGGGAGCTGTTTTTT
TRBV5-6	NA	11	TRBJ2-7	NA	CASARGNEQYF	TGTGCCAGCGCTCGGGGGAACGAGCAGTACTTC
TRBV24-1	NA	15	TRBJ2-2	TRBD1	CATSDPGQGAGELFF	TGTGCCACCAGTGACCCGGGACAGGGGGCCGGGGAGCTGTTTTTT
TRBV29-1	NA	12	TRBJ2-1	NA	CSVEVVRGEQFF	TGCAGCGTTGAAGTAGTCAGGGGTGAGCAGTTCTTC
TRBV6-5	NA	15	TRBJ2-1	NA	CASASPSQRFYEQFF	TGTGCCAGCGCCTCCCCTAGCCAGAGGTTCTATGAGCAGTTCTTC
TRBV4-1	NA	16	TRBJ2-7	NA	CASSQEAGGNYYEQYF	TGCGCCAGCAGCCAAGAAGCTGGCGGGAACTACTACGAGCAGTACTTC
TRBV5-1	NA	17	TRBJ2-2	TRBD1	CASSRIPPGQGSGELFF	TGCGCCAGCAGCCGGATCCCGCCGGGACAGGGGTCCGGGGAGCTGTTTTTT
TRBV6-1	NA	14	TRBJ2-7	NA	CASSELGGIGEQYF	TGTGCCAGCAGTGAACTTGGCGGTATAGGGGAGCAGTACTTC
TRBV28	NA	18	TRBJ2-6	TRBD1	CASSSGGQGDSGANVLTF	TGTGCCAGCAGTTCGGGGGGACAGGGGGATTCTGGGGCCAACGTCCTGACTTTC
TRBV5-5	once	14	TRBJ2-5	NA	CASSLTGQEETQYF	TGTGCCAGCAGCTTAACCGGCCAAGAAGAGACCCAGTACTTC
TRBV9	NA	14	TRBJ2-2	NA	CASSVGLDTGELFF	TGTGCCAGCAGCGTAGGACTCGATACCGGGGAGCTGTTTTTT
TRBV28	NA	15	TRBJ1-2	TRBD1	CASRPQGAYNYGYTF	TGTGCCAGCAGGCCTCAGGGGGCTTATAACTATGGCTACACCTTC
TRBV11-3	NA	16	TRBJ2-7	NA	CASCLDGRDGDYEQYF	TGTGCCAGCTGCTTAGACGGCCGGGACGGAGACTACGAGCAGTACTTC
TRBV18	NA	15	TRBJ2-2	NA	CASSPRQGGTGELFF	TGTGCCAGCTCACCCCGGCAGGGGGGAACCGGGGAGCTGTTTTTT
TRBV29-1	NA	12	TRBJ1-1	NA	CSVGFQGTEAFF	TGCAGCGTTGGGTTCCAGGGTACTGAAGCTTTCTTT
TRBV15	few	17	TRBJ2-7	TRBD2	CATSRGWREGFSYEQYF	TGTGCCACCAGCAGAGGGTGGCGGGAGGGATTCTCCTACGAGCAGTACTTC
TRBV27	NA	15	TRBJ2-4	NA	CASRAIQGRGNIQYF	TGTGCCAGCAGGGCGATACAGGGTCGGGGAAACATTCAGTACTTC
TRBV28	NA	15	TRBJ2-2	NA	CASSFLTENTGELFF	TGTGCCAGCAGTTTCCTGACAGAGAACACCGGGGAGCTGTTTTTT
TRBV7-7	NA	16	TRBJ2-1	TRBD2	CASSPPGAGSYNEQFF	TGTGCCAGCAGCCCCCCGGGAGCGGGGTCCTACAATGAGCAGTTCTTC